Sequencing of this T cell receptor (beta chain) was carried out in a study of regulatory T cells in long-lasting Graves disease. Relying on iRepertoire HTBI primers and Arm-PCR of CDR3 regions, the team built TCR beta libraries. TCRdb recomputed calls from the multiplex PCR reads with MiXCR, one row per CDR3 protein. The table includes roughly 500,000 distinct CDR3 sequences, less than 15% detected once. This clonotype was found many times. Time point defined: newly diagnosed GD, antithyroid drugs for less than 3 months. The TCR library was made from RNA that had been extracted from PBMCs in TRIzol. Staff took approximately 9.9 milliliters of peripheral blood and put it into EDTA tubes. CDR1 and CDR2 (germline): MDHEN, SYDVKM. CDR3 length: 12 residues. V was cut by 5 bases and J by 6 bases, with 7 bases left in between. The same sample was also studied in work on T cells in Graves' hyperthyroidism and ophthalmopathy. This second study says: Absence of ophthalmopathy progression within 18 months defined stable Graves' hyperthyroidism. A model of 13 V-J features distinguished ophthalmopathy from stable hyperthyroidism.

This rearrangement joins TRBV28 to TRBJ2-2; no clear D gene. The input for sequencing was peripheral blood mononuclear cells (PBMCs), taken at new diagnosis, from a patient treated with antithyroid drugs. This clonotype originated in a man aged 25-45 years with Graves disease. The CDR3 is CASSINPGELFF. The CDR3 region has the DNA TGTGCCAGCAGTATTAACCCCGGGGAGCTGTTTTTT.